This TCR beta chain was obtained from a study of shared clonotypes between healthy human individuals. Regarding the study as a whole: The generation probabilities recorded for non-shared clonotypes fell below those of clonotypes shared by all four donors.

Points on this clone: Its specificity is not known.

The germline gives CDR1 LNHNV, CDR2 YYDKDF (reference sequence). This CDR3 region has 16 residues. The J segment lost 0 bases and the V segment lost 0 bases, leaving 5 bases of the junction unmatched. Deep-level running was used for the assay. Sequencing was performed with immunoSEQ multiplex PCR; in TCRdb, only in-frame clones are kept and a portion is missing. The sample holds some 800,000 clones, 80% to 95% seen once. CD45RO-negative, CCR7-selected cells formed the naive CD8 fraction, which excluded terminally differentiated effector memory CD45RA+ cells. V usage is TRBV15 and J usage is TRBJ2-7, with 7 bases aligning to TRBD2. Sequencing used naive CD8+ T cells sorted from blood. The clonotype originates from a man aged 25-40 years in good health. The DNA of the CDR3 is TGTGCCACCAGCAGAGATCGGGGCGGGGGCTCCTACGAGCAGTACTTC. Protein product: CATSRDRGGGSYEQYF.